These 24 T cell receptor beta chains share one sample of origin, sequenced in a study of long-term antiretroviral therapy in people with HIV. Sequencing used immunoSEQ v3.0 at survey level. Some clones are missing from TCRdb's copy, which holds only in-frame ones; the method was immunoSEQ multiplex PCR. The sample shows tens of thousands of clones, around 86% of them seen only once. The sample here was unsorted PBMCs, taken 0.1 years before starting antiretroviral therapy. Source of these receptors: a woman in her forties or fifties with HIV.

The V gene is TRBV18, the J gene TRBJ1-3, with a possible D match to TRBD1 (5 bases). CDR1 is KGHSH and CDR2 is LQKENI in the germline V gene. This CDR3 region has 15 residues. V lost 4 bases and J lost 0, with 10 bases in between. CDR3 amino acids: CASSLSDNSGNTIYF. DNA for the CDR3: TGTGCCAGCTCACTCTCGGACAACTCTGGAAACACCATATATTTT.

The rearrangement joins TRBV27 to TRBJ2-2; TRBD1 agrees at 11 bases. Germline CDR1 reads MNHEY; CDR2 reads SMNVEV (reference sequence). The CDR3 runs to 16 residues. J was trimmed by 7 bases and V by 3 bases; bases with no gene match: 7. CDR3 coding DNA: TGTGCCAGCAGTTTTTATGGGACAGGGGGTATCGGGGAGCTGTTTTTT. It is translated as CASSFYGTGGIGELFF.

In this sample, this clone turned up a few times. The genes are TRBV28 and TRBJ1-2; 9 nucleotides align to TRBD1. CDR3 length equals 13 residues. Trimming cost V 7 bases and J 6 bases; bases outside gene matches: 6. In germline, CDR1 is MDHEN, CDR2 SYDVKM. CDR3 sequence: CASTGTGRDGYTF. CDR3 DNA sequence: TGTGCCAGCACTGGGACAGGGCGGGATGGCTACACCTTC.

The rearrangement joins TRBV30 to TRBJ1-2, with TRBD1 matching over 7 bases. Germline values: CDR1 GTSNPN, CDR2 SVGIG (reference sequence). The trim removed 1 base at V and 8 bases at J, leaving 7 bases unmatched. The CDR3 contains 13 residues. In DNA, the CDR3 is TGTGCCTGGAGTGCCGACAGGGAAGCAGGCTACACCTTC. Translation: CAWSADREAGYTF.

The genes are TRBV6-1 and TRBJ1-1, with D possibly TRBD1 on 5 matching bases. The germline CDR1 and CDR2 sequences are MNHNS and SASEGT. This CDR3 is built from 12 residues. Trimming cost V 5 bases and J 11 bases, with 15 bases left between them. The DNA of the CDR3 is TGTGCCAGCAGTTCAGGGAGCTTGAAGGCTTTCTTT. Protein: CASSSGSLKAFF.

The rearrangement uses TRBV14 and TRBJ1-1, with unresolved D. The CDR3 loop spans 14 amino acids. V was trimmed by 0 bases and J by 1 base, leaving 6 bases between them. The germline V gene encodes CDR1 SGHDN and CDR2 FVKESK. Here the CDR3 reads CASSQEWGNTEAFF. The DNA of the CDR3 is TGTGCCAGCAGCCAAGAGTGGGGGAACACTGAAGCTTTCTTT.

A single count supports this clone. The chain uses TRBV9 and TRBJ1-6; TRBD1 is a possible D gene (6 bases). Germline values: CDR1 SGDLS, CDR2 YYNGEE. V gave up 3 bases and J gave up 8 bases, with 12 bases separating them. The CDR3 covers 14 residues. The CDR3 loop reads CASSDQGQHSPLHF. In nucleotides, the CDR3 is TGTGCCAGCAGCGATCAGGGGCAACATTCACCCCTCCACTTT.

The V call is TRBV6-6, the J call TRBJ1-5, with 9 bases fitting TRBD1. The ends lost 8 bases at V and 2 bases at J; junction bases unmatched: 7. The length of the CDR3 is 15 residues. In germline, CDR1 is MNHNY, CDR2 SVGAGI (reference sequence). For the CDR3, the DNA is TGTGCCAGCGTAGCGGACAGGGGAGGCAATCAGCCCCAGCATTTT. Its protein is CASVADRGGNQPQHF.

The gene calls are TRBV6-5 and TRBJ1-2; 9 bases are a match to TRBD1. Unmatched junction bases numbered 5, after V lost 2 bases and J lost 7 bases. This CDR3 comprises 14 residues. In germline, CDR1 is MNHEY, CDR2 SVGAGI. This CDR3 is CASSYTGGAGGYTF. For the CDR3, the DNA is TGTGCCAGCAGTTACACAGGGGGCGCGGGTGGCTACACCTTC.

CDR3 nucleotides: TGTGCCGCCCGGGGATTGGCAGATACGCAGTATTTT. Translation: CAARGLADTQYF. The V call is TRBV30, the J call TRBJ2-3; possibly TRBD2 for D (5 bases). Per the germline V gene, CDR1 is GTSNPN and CDR2 is SVGIG (reference sequence). This CDR3 region has 12 residues. V lost 8 bases and J 4 bases, leaving 13 bases between the germline ends. Full variable domain (outside the CDR3, taken from reference TRBV30 and TRBJ2-3): SQTIHQWPATLVQPVGSPLSLECTVEGTSNPNLYWYRQAAGRGLQLLFYSVGIGQISSEVPQNLSASRPQDRQFILSSKKLLLSDSGFYLCAARGLADTQYFGPGTRLTVL.

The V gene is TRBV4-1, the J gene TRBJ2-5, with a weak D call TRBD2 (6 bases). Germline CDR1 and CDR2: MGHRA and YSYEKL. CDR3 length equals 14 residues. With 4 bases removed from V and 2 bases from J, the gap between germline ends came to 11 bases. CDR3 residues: CASSLGSGQETQYF. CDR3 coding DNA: TGCGCCAGCAGCCTCGGGAGCGGTCAAGAGACCCAGTACTTC.

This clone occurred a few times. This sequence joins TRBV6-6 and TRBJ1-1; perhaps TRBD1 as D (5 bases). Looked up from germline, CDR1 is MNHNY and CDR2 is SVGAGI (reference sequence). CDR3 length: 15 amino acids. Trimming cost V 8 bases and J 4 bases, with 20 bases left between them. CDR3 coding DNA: TGTGCCAGCGACGGTAGGGGACGGGAGAGCACTGAAGCTTTCTTT. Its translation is CASDGRGRESTEAFF.

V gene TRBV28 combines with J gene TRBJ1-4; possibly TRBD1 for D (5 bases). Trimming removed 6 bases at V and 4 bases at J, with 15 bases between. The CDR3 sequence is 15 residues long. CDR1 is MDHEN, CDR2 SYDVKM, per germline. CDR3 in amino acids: CASRGPGAGNEKLFF. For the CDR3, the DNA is TGTGCCAGCAGAGGGCCCGGGGCTGGTAATGAAAAACTGTTTTTT.

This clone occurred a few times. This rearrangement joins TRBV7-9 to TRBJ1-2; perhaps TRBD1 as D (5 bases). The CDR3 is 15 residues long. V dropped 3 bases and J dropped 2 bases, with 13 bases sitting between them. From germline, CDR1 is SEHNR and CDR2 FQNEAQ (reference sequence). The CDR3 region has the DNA TGTGCCAGCAGCTTTCTACAGACAGAGAACTATGGCTACACCTTC. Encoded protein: CASSFLQTENYGYTF.

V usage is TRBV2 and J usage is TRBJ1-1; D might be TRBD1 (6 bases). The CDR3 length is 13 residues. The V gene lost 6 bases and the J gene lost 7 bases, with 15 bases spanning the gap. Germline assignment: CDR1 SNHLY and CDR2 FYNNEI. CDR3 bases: TGTGCCAGCAGGACAGGTCGCGCGCTTGAAGCTTTCTTT. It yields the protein CASRTGRALEAFF.

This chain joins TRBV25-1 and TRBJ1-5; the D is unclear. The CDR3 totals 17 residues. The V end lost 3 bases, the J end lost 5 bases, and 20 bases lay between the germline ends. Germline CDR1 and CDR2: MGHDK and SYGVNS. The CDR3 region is CASSDQGTGQADQPQHF. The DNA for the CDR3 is TGTGCCAGCAGTGACCAAGGAACGGGCCAGGCTGATCAGCCCCAGCATTTT.

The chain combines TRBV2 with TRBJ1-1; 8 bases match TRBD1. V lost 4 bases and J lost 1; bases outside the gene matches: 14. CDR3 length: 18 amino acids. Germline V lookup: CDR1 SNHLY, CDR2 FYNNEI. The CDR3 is CASSGGLRQGAWNTEAFF. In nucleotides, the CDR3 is TGTGCCAGCAGTGGAGGACTACGGCAGGGGGCTTGGAACACTGAAGCTTTCTTT.

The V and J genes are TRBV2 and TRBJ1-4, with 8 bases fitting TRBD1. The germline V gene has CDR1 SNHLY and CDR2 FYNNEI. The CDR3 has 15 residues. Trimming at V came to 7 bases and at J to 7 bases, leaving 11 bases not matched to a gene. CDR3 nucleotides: TGTGCCAGCACTCGCGGGACAGGAGGAGGTGAAAAACTGTTTTTT. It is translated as CASTRGTGGGEKLFF.

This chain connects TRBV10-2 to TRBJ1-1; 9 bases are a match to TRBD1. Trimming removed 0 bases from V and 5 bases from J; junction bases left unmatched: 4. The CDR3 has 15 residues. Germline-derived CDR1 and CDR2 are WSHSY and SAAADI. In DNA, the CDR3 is TGCGCCAGCAGTGAGTCAGGACAGGGGAGGACTGAAGCTTTCTTT. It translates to CASSESGQGRTEAFF.

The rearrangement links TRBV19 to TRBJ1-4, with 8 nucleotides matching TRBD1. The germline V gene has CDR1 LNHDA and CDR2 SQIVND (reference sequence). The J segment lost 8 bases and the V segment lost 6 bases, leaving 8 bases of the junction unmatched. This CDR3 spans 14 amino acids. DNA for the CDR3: TGTGCCAGTAGCGAGGACAGGGTGAGAGAAAAACTGTTTTTT. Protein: CASSEDRVREKLFF. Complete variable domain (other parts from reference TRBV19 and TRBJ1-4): DGGITQSPKYLFRKEGQNVTLSCEQNLNHDAMYWYRQDPGQGLRLIYYSQIVNDFQKGDIAEGYSVSREKKESFPLTVTSAQKNPTAFYLCASSEDRVREKLFFGSGTQLSVL.

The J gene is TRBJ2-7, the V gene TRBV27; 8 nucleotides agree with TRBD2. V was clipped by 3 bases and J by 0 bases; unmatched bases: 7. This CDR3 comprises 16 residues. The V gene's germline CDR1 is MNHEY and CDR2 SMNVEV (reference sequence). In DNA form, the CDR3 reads TGTGCCAGCAGTTTGGGGGGAGGGACTAGCTCCTACGAGCAGTACTTC. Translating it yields CASSLGGGTSSYEQYF.

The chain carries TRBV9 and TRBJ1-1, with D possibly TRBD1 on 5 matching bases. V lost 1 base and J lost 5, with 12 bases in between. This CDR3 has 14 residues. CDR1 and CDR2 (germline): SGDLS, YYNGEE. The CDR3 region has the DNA TGTGCCAGCAGCGTATTCGGGGGGATGACTGAAGCTTTCTTT. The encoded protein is CASSVFGGMTEAFF.

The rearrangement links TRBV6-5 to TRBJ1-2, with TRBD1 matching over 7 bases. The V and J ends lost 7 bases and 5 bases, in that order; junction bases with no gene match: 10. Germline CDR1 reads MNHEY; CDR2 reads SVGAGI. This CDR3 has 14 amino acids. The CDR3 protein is CASTRQGRGYGYTF. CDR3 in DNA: TGTGCCAGCACCAGACAGGGACGGGGGTATGGCTACACCTTC.

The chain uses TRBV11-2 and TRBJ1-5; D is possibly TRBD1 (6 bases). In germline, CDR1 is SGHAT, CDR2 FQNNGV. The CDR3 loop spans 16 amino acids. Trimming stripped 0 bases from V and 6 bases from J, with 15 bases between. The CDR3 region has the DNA TGTGCCAGCAGCTTAGATGGGCCAGCAGGGGTTCAGCCCCAGCATTTT. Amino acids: CASSLDGPAGVQPQHF.